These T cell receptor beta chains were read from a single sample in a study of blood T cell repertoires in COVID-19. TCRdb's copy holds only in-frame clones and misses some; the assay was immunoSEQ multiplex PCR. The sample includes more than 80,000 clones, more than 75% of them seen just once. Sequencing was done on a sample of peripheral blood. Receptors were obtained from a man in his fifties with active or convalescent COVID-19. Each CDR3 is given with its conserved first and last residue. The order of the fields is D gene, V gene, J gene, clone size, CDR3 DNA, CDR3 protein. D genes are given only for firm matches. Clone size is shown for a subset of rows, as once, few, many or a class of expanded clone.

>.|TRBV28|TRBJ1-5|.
TGTGCCAGCAGCGTAGTAGGGTCGGGGAATAGCAATCAGCCCCAGCATTTT
CASSVVGSGNSNQPQHF
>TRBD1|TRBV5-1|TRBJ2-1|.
TGCGCCAGCAGCTTGGCCATAAAGACAGGGGTGTCCAATGAGCAGTTCTTC
CASSLAIKTGVSNEQFF
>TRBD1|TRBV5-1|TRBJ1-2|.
TGCGCCAGCCGCTCCGGGACAGGGGACGGCTACACCTTC
CASRSGTGDGYTF
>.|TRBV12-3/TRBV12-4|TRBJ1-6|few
TGTGCCAGCAGTTTAAGGGGGTACCTCCACTTT
CASSLRGYLHF
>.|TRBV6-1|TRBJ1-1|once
TGTGCCAGCAGTGAATCACAGACGAGGAACACTGAAGCTTTCTTT
CASSESQTRNTEAFF
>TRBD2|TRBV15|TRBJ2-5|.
TGTGCCACCAGCAGAGGTGGCGGGGGACCACAAGAGACCCAGTACTTC
CATSRGGGGPQETQYF
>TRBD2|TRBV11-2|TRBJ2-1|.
TGTGCCAGCAGCTTAGTAGCCGGGACTACCTACAATGAGCAGTTCTTC
CASSLVAGTTYNEQFF
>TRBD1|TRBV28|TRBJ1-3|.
TGTGCCAGCAGGGGGACAGGCTCTGGAAACACCATATATTTT
CASRGTGSGNTIYF
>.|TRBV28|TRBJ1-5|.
TGTGCCAGCAGTTTTAGTAGCAATCAGCCCCAGCATTTT
CASSFSSNQPQHF
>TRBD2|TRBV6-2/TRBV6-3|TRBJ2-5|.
TGTGCCAGCAGTTACCCTAGCGGGGGTCAAGAGACCCAGTACTTC
CASSYPSGGQETQYF
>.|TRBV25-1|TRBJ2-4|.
TGTGCCAGCAGTGAAAGGGGAGGGGGATTAGCCAAAAACATTCAGTACTTC
CASSERGGGLAKNIQYF
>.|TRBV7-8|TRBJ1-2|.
TGTGCCAGCAGTCCATCGGACAGACCCTACTCCGGCACCTTC
CASSPSDRPYSGTF
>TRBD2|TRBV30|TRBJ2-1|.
TGTGCCTGGAGCGGGGGGGGGAATGAGCAGTTCTTC
CAWSGGGNEQFF
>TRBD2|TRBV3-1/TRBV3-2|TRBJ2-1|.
TGTGCCAGCAGCCAAGGAAGCGGGGGGCTCAATGAGCAGTTCTTC
CASSQGSGGLNEQFF
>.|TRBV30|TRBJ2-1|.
TGTGCCTGGAGTCCATTCGGACTCTCCAATGAGCAGTTCTTC
CAWSPFGLSNEQFF
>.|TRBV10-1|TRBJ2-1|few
TGCGCCAGCAGTGTATCGGGTTCCTACAATGAGCAGTTCTTC
CASSVSGSYNEQFF
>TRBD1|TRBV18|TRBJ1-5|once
TGTGCCAGCTCACAAAATCAGGGGGCGCTGAATCAGCCCCAGCATTTT
CASSQNQGALNQPQHF
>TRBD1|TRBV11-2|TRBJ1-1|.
TGTGCCAGCAGCTCGGGACAGGGGGTCCCGTTCACTGAAGCTTTCTTT
CASSSGQGVPFTEAFF
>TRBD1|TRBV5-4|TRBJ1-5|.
TGTGCCAGCAGCCAAGGGACAGATAATCAGCCCCAGCATTTT
CASSQGTDNQPQHF
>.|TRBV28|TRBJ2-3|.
TGTGCCAGCAGGGAAGGGGGTAGCACAGATACGCAGTATTTT
CASREGGSTDTQYF
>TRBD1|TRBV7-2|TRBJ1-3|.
TGTGCCAGCAGCTCGCAGGGGGCCCCCTCTGGAAACACCATATATTTT
CASSSQGAPSGNTIYF
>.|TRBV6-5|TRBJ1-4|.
TGTGCCAGCAGTCCGATGGGAGCAGCTAATGAAAAACTGTTTTTT
CASSPMGAANEKLFF
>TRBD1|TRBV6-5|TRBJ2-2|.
TGTGCCAGCAGTTACTCGCTGACAGGGCCCGGGGAGCTGTTTTTT
CASSYSLTGPGELFF
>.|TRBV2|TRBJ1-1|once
TGTGCCAGCAACACGGACACCTTCACTGAAGCTTTCTTT
CASNTDTFTEAFF
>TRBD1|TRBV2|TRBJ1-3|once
TGTGCCAGCAGCTTCTCCGGGACAGTCTCTGGAAACACCATATATTTT
CASSFSGTVSGNTIYF
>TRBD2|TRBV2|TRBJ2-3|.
TGTGCCAGCAGGGCACTAGCGGGGACAGATACGCAGTATTTT
CASRALAGTDTQYF
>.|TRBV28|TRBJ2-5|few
TGTGCCAGCAGTTTTCTGAGGTTGGGGGCCCATCAAGAGACCCAGTACTTC
CASSFLRLGAHQETQYF
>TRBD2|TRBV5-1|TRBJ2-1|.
TGCGCCAGCAGCTTGGCCGGGAGCGGGGGAGCTTACAATGAGCAGTTCTTC
CASSLAGSGGAYNEQFF
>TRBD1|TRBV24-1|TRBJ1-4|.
TGTGCCACCAGTGACCCCGGGACAGGAGAAAAACTGTTTTTT
CATSDPGTGEKLFF
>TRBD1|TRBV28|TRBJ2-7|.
TGTGCCAGCAGTTCGTCAGGGGGCGCGACCTACGAGCAGTACTTC
CASSSSGGATYEQYF
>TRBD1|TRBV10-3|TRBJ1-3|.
TGTGCCATCAGTGAGCAGGGGGGCTCTGGAAACACCATATATTTT
CAISEQGGSGNTIYF
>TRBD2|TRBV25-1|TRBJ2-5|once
TGTGCCAGCAGTGAATTGAGTGGGAGCGGGACAGAGACCCAGTACTTC
CASSELSGSGTETQYF
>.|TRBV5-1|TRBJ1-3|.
TGCGCCAGCAACGACGGAGGGTCCGGAAACACCATATATTTT
CASNDGGSGNTIYF
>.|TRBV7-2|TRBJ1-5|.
TGTGCCAGCAGCCGGAGGGTAGAGGAGCCCCAGCATTTT
CASSRRVEEPQHF
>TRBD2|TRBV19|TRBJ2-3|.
TGTGCCAGTAGCGTTAGCGGGGGGGCAGGGGATACGCAGTATTTT
CASSVSGGAGDTQYF
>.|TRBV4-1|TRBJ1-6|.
TGCGCCAGCACCAACCCAAAGGGGAGGTTTTCCTATAATTCACCCCTCCACTTT
CASTNPKGRFSYNSPLHF
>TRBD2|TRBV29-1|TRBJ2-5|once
TGCAGCGTTAGCGGGGGGTACCAAGAGACCCAGTACTTC
CSVSGGYQETQYF
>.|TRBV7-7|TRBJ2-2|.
TGTGCCAGCAGCGGGAACGGGGGGCTTAACACCGGGGAGCTGTTTTTT
CASSGNGGLNTGELFF
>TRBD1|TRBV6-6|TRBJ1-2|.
TGTGCCAGCAGTAACGGACAGGGCTATGGCTACACCTTC
CASSNGQGYGYTF
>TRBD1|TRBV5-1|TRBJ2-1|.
TGCGCCAGCAGTAAAGGACAGGGTTTCAATGAGCAGTTCTTC
CASSKGQGFNEQFF
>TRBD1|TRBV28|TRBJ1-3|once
TGTGCCAGCAGTGCGCAGGGACAGGGTTTTGGAAACACCATATATTTT
CASSAQGQGFGNTIYF
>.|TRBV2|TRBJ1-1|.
TGTGCCAGCAGGCCCGGGAGGGAGGGACCCACTGAAGCTTTCTTT
CASRPGREGPTEAFF
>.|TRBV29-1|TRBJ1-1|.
TGCAGCGTTGTCGCCAGTTCGGGTACTGAAGCTTTCTTT
CSVVASSGTEAFF
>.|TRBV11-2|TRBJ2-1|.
TGTGCCAGCAGCTACGGGGGAGAGCAGTTCTTC
CASSYGGEQFF
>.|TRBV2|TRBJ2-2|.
TGTGCCAGCAGGCCGGGACACCTCGAGACCGGGGAGCTGTTTTTT
CASRPGHLETGELFF
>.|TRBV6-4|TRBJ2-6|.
TGTGCCAGCAGTGCCGCAGGGTCTGGGGCCAACGTCCTGACTTTC
CASSAAGSGANVLTF
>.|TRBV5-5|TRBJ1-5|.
TGTGCCAGCAGCAGTGGGGGGTTTTTT
CASSSGGFF
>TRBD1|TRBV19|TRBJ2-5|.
TGTGCCAGTAGTATAGGAGGGGGCTCGGGAGAGACCCAGTACTTC
CASSIGGGSGETQYF
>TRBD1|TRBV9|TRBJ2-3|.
TGTGCCAGCAGCGTGACAGGGCAAGGGGATACGCAGTATTTT
CASSVTGQGDTQYF
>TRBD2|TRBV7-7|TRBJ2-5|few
TGTGCCAGCAGCTTAGTGAGCGGGGGGGGAGAGACCCAGTACTTC
CASSLVSGGGETQYF
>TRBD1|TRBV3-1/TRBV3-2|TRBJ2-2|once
TGTGCCAGCAGCAAGGGACAGGGGGAAAACACCGGGGAGCTGTTTTTT
CASSKGQGENTGELFF
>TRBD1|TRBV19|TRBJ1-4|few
TGTGCCAGTGTCGGACAGGGAAATCGAGGTGGCGAAAAACTGTTTTTT
CASVGQGNRGGEKLFF
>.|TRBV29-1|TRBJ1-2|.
TGCAGCTTCCTAGGGACCAGGGGATGGGGCTACACCTTC
CSFLGTRGWGYTF
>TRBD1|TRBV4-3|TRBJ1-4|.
TGCGCCAGCAGCCAGGGGGGGACAGGCAATGAAAAACTGTTTTTT
CASSQGGTGNEKLFF
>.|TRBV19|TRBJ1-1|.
TGTGCCAGTAGGGCACAGGGTGAAGCTTTCTTT
CASRAQGEAFF